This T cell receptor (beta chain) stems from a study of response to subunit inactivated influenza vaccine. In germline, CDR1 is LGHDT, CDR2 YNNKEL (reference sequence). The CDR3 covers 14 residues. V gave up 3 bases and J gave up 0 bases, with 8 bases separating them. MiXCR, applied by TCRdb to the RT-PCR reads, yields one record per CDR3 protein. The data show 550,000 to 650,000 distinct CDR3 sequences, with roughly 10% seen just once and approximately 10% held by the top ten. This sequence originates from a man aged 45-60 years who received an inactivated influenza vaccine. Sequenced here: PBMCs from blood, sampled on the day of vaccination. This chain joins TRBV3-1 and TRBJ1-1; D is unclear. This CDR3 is CASSHGGVNTEAFF. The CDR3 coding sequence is TGTGCCAGCAGCCACGGAGGCGTGAACACTGAAGCTTTCTTT.